This T cell receptor beta chain was sequenced during a study of cytomegalovirus exposure and HLA in healthy donors. The CDR3 totals 10 residues. The V gene's germline CDR1 is DFQATT and CDR2 SNEGSKA (reference sequence). V was cut by 5 bases and J by 10 bases, with 11 bases left in between. The PCR employed 60 Vbeta primers together with 13 Jbeta primers. The table came from immunoSEQ multiplex PCR; TCRdb's copy has only in-frame clones and leaves some out. The data hold some 200,000 clones, with about four fifths observed a single time. The chain uses TRBV20-1 and TRBJ1-2; D is ambiguous. The sequence came from a woman aged 18-29 years in good health and CMV-seronegative. Sequenced sample: PBMCs. CDR3 coding DNA: TGCAGTGCTTACCCAACAGCCTACACCTTC. Protein product: CSAYPTAYTF.